This is a list of T cell receptor beta chains from one sample in a study of long-term antiretroviral therapy in people with HIV. Repertoires were generated with immunoSEQ multiplex PCR, while TCRdb's copy carries only in-frame clones and drops some. This table has approximately 35,000 clones, 75% to 90% appearing once. The sequences come from unsorted PBMCs, collected 2.2 years after starting antiretroviral therapy. The receptors come from a man in his late teens or twenties with HIV. Each CDR3 is given with its conserved first and last residue. The D gene is left open where the match is weak. Not all rows give a size; the values are once, few, many and, for expanded clones, a class.

abundance	v_gene	d_gene	j_gene	CDR3nt	CDR3aa
.	TRBV2	TRBD2	TRBJ2-1	TGTGCCAGCAGTGAAGTAGCGGGAGGGACAAGCTTTAGGAATGAGCAGTTCTTC	CASSEVAGGTSFRNEQFF
few	TRBV9	.	TRBJ1-2	TGTGCCAGCAGCGTTGGACGGGGTGAGAAGACCTTC	CASSVGRGEKTF
.	TRBV4-2	.	TRBJ1-6	TGTGCCAGCAGCCAAGATCAAACAGGAGTCTTCTCCTATAATTCACCCCTCCACTTT	CASSQDQTGVFSYNSPLHF
.	TRBV29-1	.	TRBJ1-2	TGCAGCGTTGGTCGCAGGCTACCCCGGAACTATGGCTACACCTTC	CSVGRRLPRNYGYTF
.	TRBV6-1	.	TRBJ1-1	TGTGCCAGCACTTTCAGGGGTAGGAACACTGAAGCTTTCTTT	CASTFRGRNTEAFF
.	TRBV5-6	TRBD1	TRBJ2-3	TGTGCCAGCAGCCGACAGGGGAGCACAGATACGCAGTATTTT	CASSRQGSTDTQYF
.	TRBV7-8	TRBD1	TRBJ1-2	TGTGCCAGCAGTAATGGACAGGGTCATTATGGCTACACCTTC	CASSNGQGHYGYTF
.	TRBV5-1	TRBD1	TRBJ1-1	TGCGCCAGCAGGGGACAGGGGACAAACACTGAAGCTTTCTTT	CASRGQGTNTEAFF
.	TRBV5-8	TRBD2	TRBJ2-1	TGTGCCAGCAGCATTACTAGCGGGAGGCCCCAATACAATGAGCAGTTCTTC	CASSITSGRPQYNEQFF
.	TRBV15	TRBD1	TRBJ2-3	TGTGCCACCAGCAGCGGACAGGGAGCAACAGATACGCAGTATTTT	CATSSGQGATDTQYF
.	TRBV5-1	TRBD1	TRBJ1-3	TGCGCCAGCAGCCCGACCTCGACAGGGTCTGGAAACACCATATATTTT	CASSPTSTGSGNTIYF
.	TRBV2	.	TRBJ2-5	TGTGCCAGCAGCGCGGACAGCCAAGAGACCCAGTACTTC	CASSADSQETQYF
.	TRBV10-3	.	TRBJ2-2	TGTGCCATCAGTGAAGGTCAGCCGACCGGGGAGCTGTTTTTT	CAISEGQPTGELFF
.	TRBV7-9	.	TRBJ1-1	TGTGCCAGCAGCTTAGGCGATGCAGGGACCTCTGAAGCTTTCTTT	CASSLGDAGTSEAFF
.	TRBV13	.	TRBJ2-1	TGTGCCAGCAGCTTAGCCCCCGGGACCACCTACAATGAGCAGTTCTTC	CASSLAPGTTYNEQFF
.	TRBV4-2	TRBD2	TRBJ2-5	TGTGCCAGCAGCCAAGATTTAGTCAGCGGGAGCGGTCAAGAGACCCAGTACTTC	CASSQDLVSGSGQETQYF
once	TRBV2	TRBD1	TRBJ1-6	TGTGCCAGCAGGGACGACGGACAGGGGGCTTATTCACCCCTCCACTTT	CASRDDGQGAYSPLHF
once	TRBV7-9	.	TRBJ2-1	TGTGCCAGCAGCTCGGGGATCAGGGCCTACAATGAGCAGTTCTTC	CASSSGIRAYNEQFF
.	TRBV7-2	.	TRBJ2-7	TGTGCCAGCAGAGTCGATTTGGGGGGCCGGGAGCAGTACTTC	CASRVDLGGREQYF
.	TRBV19	TRBD1	TRBJ1-2	TGTGCCAGTAGTATTCAGGGGGCGATTAGCTCTGGCTATGGCTACACCTTC	CASSIQGAISSGYGYTF
.	TRBV5-1	.	TRBJ1-1	TGCGCCAGCAGCTTGAAGGGAGAGAACACTGAAGCTTTCTTT	CASSLKGENTEAFF
.	TRBV7-2	TRBD2	TRBJ2-3	TGTGCCAGCAGCCGGGGACTAGCGGGGGGTTACGACCGTGATACGCAGTATTTT	CASSRGLAGGYDRDTQYF
.	TRBV7-3	.	TRBJ2-1	TGTGCCAGCAGCACCGGGACTCATGTCTACAATGAGCAGTTCTTC	CASSTGTHVYNEQFF
.	TRBV5-5	.	TRBJ1-2	TGTGCCAGCAGTTTAGTTAACTATGGCTACACCTTC	CASSLVNYGYTF
.	TRBV21-1	.	TRBJ2-7	TGTGCCAGCAGCAAAGCGCCGGCGGGAGGATTCTACGAGCAGTACTTC	CASSKAPAGGFYEQYF
.	TRBV5-1	TRBD2	TRBJ2-1	TGCGCCAGCAAGCGGGGGGACACCTCCTACAATGAGCAGTTCTTC	CASKRGDTSYNEQFF
.	TRBV13	.	TRBJ2-3	TGTGCCAGCAGCCCCCAGGTGGGCACACCTACAGATACGCAGTATTTT	CASSPQVGTPTDTQYF
few	TRBV11-2	.	TRBJ2-5	TGTGCCAGCAGCCCGGCCCGGGACACCGAACAAGAGACCCAGTACTTC	CASSPARDTEQETQYF
.	TRBV5-8	.	TRBJ2-7	TGTGCCAGCAGCTCGGGTCCGGCGAGGGGACGCTCCTACGAGCAGTACTTC	CASSSGPARGRSYEQYF
.	TRBV7-8	TRBD1	TRBJ1-2	TGTGCCAGCAGCCAAGGGACAGGGGCCTATGGCTACACCTTC	CASSQGTGAYGYTF
.	TRBV7-2	TRBD1	TRBJ2-5	TGTGCCAGCAGCTTAGGGACAGGGATCCAAGAGACCCAGTACTTC	CASSLGTGIQETQYF
once	TRBV4-2	.	TRBJ1-1	TGTGCCAGCAGCCAAGATGGGGGATATGAAGCTTTCTTT	CASSQDGGYEAFF